These T cell receptor beta chains were read from a single sample in a study of Graves' ophthalmopathy and Graves' hyperthyroidism. MiXCR, run by TCRdb on the multiplex PCR reads, gives a single entry per CDR3 protein. This sample has some 160,000 distinct CDR3 sequences, with 39% found just once. Sequencing was carried out using peripheral blood. Receptors originate from a man aged 25-45 years with Graves' ophthalmopathy. Each CDR3 is given with its conserved first and last residue. The D gene is left open where the match is weak. Rows may omit the clone size; those that give it use once, few, many or a size class.

D gene,clone size,V gene,J gene,CDR3 DNA,CDR3 protein
TRBD2,many,TRBV12-3/TRBV12-4,TRBJ2-7,TGTGCCAGCACCCTCGGGACTAGCGGTTTACAGCAGTACTTC,CASTLGTSGLQQYF
TRBD1,many,TRBV20-1,TRBJ1-1,TGCAGTGCTCCCGACAGGGGCACTGAAGCTTTCTTT,CSAPDRGTEAFF
NA,many,TRBV6-5,TRBJ2-7,TGTGCCAGCAGTTACTCGACACTTGACGAGCAGTACTTC,CASSYSTLDEQYF
NA,NA,TRBV7-8,TRBJ2-7,TGTGCCAGCAGCTTCGGGACTCAGTCCTACGAGCAGTACTTC,CASSFGTQSYEQYF
NA,many,TRBV18,TRBJ1-2,TGTGCCAGCTCACCCGGGGGTAATAAGGATGGCTACACCTTC,CASSPGGNKDGYTF
TRBD1,many,TRBV2,TRBJ1-5,TGTGCCAGCAGCGAATACAGGGGTGGCAATCAGCCCCAGCATTTT,CASSEYRGGNQPQHF
NA,many,TRBV30,TRBJ2-7,TGTGCCTGGAGTGGGACAGTCTCCTACGAGCAGTACTTC,CAWSGTVSYEQYF
NA,many,TRBV7-9,TRBJ2-2,TGTGCCAGCAGCCCGCTAGCATCCGGGGAGCTGTTTTTT,CASSPLASGELFF
NA,once,TRBV6-1,TRBJ2-7,TGTGCCAGCAGGACCGTGTACGAGCAGTACTTC,CASRTVYEQYF
TRBD2,many,TRBV14,TRBJ2-7,TGTGCCAGCAGCCGGACTAGCGGGTTGTCCTACGAGCAGTACTTC,CASSRTSGLSYEQYF
TRBD1,many,TRBV27,TRBJ1-1,TGTGCCAGCAGTTTTGACAGGGGGCTGGTGAACACTGAAGCTTTCTTT,CASSFDRGLVNTEAFF
NA,few,TRBV6-1,TRBJ2-7,TGTGCCAGCAGTGACCAGGGAGTACGCGAGCAGTACTTC,CASSDQGVREQYF
NA,NA,TRBV19,TRBJ1-2,TGTGCCAGTAGGGACTCAGGACGGAGCTATGGCTACACCTTC,CASRDSGRSYGYTF
NA,many,TRBV19,TRBJ1-1,TGTGCCAGTAGTATTTATGGGGGGTCGAACACTGAAGCTTTCTTT,CASSIYGGSNTEAFF
NA,NA,TRBV6-2/TRBV6-3,TRBJ2-7,TGTGCCAGCAGTTACTCGGACACGAACCTCTTCTACGAGCAGTACTTC,CASSYSDTNLFYEQYF
NA,many,TRBV24-1,TRBJ1-1,TGTGCCACCAGTGATTTTGGAGGTAAAGCTTTCTTT,CATSDFGGKAFF
NA,many,TRBV20-1,TRBJ2-7,TGCAGTGCTGACGCGGCAGGAAACTACGAGCAGTACTTC,CSADAAGNYEQYF
NA,NA,TRBV7-2,TRBJ2-5,TGTGCCAGCAGCCACGGGACTCCTCGGGAGACCCAGTACTTC,CASSHGTPRETQYF
NA,once,TRBV7-2,TRBJ1-1,TGTGCCAGCAGCTTAAGCCGGGGGTACACTGAAGCTTTCTTT,CASSLSRGYTEAFF
NA,NA,TRBV12-3/TRBV12-4,TRBJ2-5,TGTGCCAGCAGTGCCGTGGGAATACAAGAGACCCAGTACTTC,CASSAVGIQETQYF
NA,NA,TRBV6-2/TRBV6-3,TRBJ2-6,TGTGCCAGCAGTCCCCGGACGGGTAACTCTGGGGCCAACGTCCTGACTTTC,CASSPRTGNSGANVLTF
NA,NA,TRBV28,TRBJ2-7,TGTGCCAGCAACGCGGGGTTGGAGCAGTACTTC,CASNAGLEQYF
TRBD1,once,TRBV6-2/TRBV6-3,TRBJ2-2,TGTGCCAGCAGTCCCGGGACAGGGTTGATCGGGGAGCGGTTTTTT,CASSPGTGLIGERFF
NA,many,TRBV5-5,TRBJ1-3,TGTGCCAGCAGCTTGGGGCAGGCGACTGGAAACACCATATATTTT,CASSLGQATGNTIYF
NA,few,TRBV6-2/TRBV6-3,TRBJ2-2,TGTGCCACCAGGACAGTTTACGGGGAGCTGTTTTTT,CATRTVYGELFF
TRBD1,many,TRBV20-1,TRBJ1-2,TGCAGTGCTCCAACCGGACAGGCGTTTGGCTACACCTTC,CSAPTGQAFGYTF
NA,many,TRBV3-1,TRBJ1-5,TGTGCCAGCAGCCAAGACCCTGGGACAAATAGCAATCAGCCCCAGCATTTT,CASSQDPGTNSNQPQHF
TRBD1,many,TRBV11-1,TRBJ2-5,TGTGCCAGCAGCCGACCTCCCGGGACAGGTACCCAAGAGACCCAGTACTTC,CASSRPPGTGTQETQYF
NA,NA,TRBV28,TRBJ1-5,TGTGCCAGCAGTTTAAAGGGTTTCCTTCAGCCCCAGCATTTT,CASSLKGFLQPQHF
NA,NA,TRBV24-1,TRBJ2-7,TGTGCCACCCTGGGGAACGAGCAGTACTTC,CATLGNEQYF
TRBD2,many,TRBV20-1,TRBJ2-7,TGCAGTGCTAGTCCGCCGCGCGGGAGGGCCGAGCAGTACTTC,CSASPPRGRAEQYF
TRBD2,many,TRBV10-3,TRBJ2-3,TGTGCCATCAGTGAACTGGGCGGGGGAGATACGCAGTATTTT,CAISELGGGDTQYF
NA,NA,TRBV28,TRBJ1-5,TGTGCCAGCAATGACCCGGTCCGTAGGGGTAGCAATCAGCCCCAGCATTTT,CASNDPVRRGSNQPQHF
NA,NA,TRBV20-1,TRBJ1-6,TGCAGTGCTAGTAGGGCAGGAACCTATTCACCCCTCCACTTT,CSASRAGTYSPLHF
NA,few,TRBV19,TRBJ1-2,TGTGCCAGTATCTCGACAGGATCTCCCTTCTATGGCTACACCTTC,CASISTGSPFYGYTF
TRBD2,many,TRBV6-2/TRBV6-3,TRBJ2-5,TGTGCCAGCACGCGGGGGGAGACCCAGTACTTC,CASTRGETQYF
TRBD1,many,TRBV27,TRBJ2-7,TGTGCCAGCAACAGGGGACGCGAGCAGTACTTC,CASNRGREQYF
NA,many,TRBV6-1,TRBJ2-6,TGTGCCAGCAGTGAAGGGACATCTGGGGCCAACGTCCTGACTTTC,CASSEGTSGANVLTF
NA,NA,TRBV24-1,TRBJ1-1,TGTGCCACCAGCCGCGAGGGTCGGATGATGATCTTT,CATSREGRMMIF
NA,NA,TRBV7-2,TRBJ2-5,TGTGCCAGCAGCGGACGGGCACTTAAAGAGACCCAGTACTTC,CASSGRALKETQYF
NA,many,TRBV6-5,TRBJ2-7,TGTGCCAGCAGAAAGGTTACCGGGACACCGTCACCGTACGAGCAGTACTTC,CASRKVTGTPSPYEQYF
NA,NA,TRBV7-2,TRBJ2-5,TGTGCCAGCAGCCAGGAACCTTGGGGGAGCCAAGAGACCCAGTACTTC,CASSQEPWGSQETQYF
TRBD1,NA,TRBV29-1,TRBJ2-7,TGCAGCGTTGAAGTAACAGGGGGCGAGCAGTACTTC,CSVEVTGGEQYF
TRBD2,NA,TRBV6-2/TRBV6-3,TRBJ2-3,TGTGCCAGCAGTCTCACTAGCGGGAGAATTGGATTCACAGATACGCAGTATTTT,CASSLTSGRIGFTDTQYF
NA,NA,TRBV29-1,TRBJ2-5,TGCAGCGTTCCGGCAGTACAAGAGACCCAGTACTTC,CSVPAVQETQYF
NA,many,TRBV28,TRBJ2-7,TGTGCCAGCAGCCTCGCCTCATCTGGGCGGGAGCAGTACTTC,CASSLASSGREQYF